These 23 T cell receptor beta chains were all obtained from the same sample, sequenced in a study of blood T cells in healthy people across ages. Next came a second PCR, run for roughly 6 to 11 cycles, which used a sample-barcoded 5' primer along with a J-beta primer mix. TCRdb fed the 5' RACE reads into MiXCR, producing one record per CDR3 protein. Among some 1,800,000 distinct CDR3 sequences listed, roughly two fifths were seen once. The specimen was blood. The receptors stem from a human donor in good health.

The V call is TRBV11-2, the J call TRBJ1-2; no clear D. The germline V gene has CDR1 SGHAT and CDR2 FQNNGV. V lost 4 bases and J lost 8, with 17 bases in between. The CDR3 extends over 14 amino acids. The CDR3 loop is CASSSPRESRGYTF. In DNA form, the CDR3 reads TGTGCCAGCAGCTCCCCCCGGGAGTCGCGAGGCTACACCTTC.

The chain couples TRBV25-1 to TRBJ2-5; no definite D call. The length of the CDR3 is 16 residues. With 6 bases removed from V and 13 bases from J, the gap between germline ends came to 30 bases. Germline V gene data show CDR1 as MGHDK and CDR2 as SYGVNS. CDR3 sequence (DNA): TGTGCCAGCAGGTTCGAATTTTGCATTTGGCATCAGTTGTCGTACTTC. Translating gives CASRFEFCIWHQLSYF.

J is TRBJ1-1 and V is TRBV20-1; D unclear. CDR1 is DFQATT and CDR2 is SNEGSKA in the germline V gene (reference sequence). The CDR3 runs 12 residues. Trimming left V 4 bases short and J 9 bases short, with 15 bases between. The CDR3 bases are TGCAGTGCTACGTCCGGTTTTCCGCAAGCTTTCTTT. It specifies CSATSGFPQAFF.

This chain uses TRBV29-1 with TRBJ1-1; 9 bases map to TRBD1. Germline assignment: CDR1 SQVTM and CDR2 ANQGSEA. CDR3 length equals 14 residues. Trimming cost V 7 bases and J 5 bases; bases outside gene matches: 11. The DNA of the CDR3 is TGCAGCGCCAACCACAGGGGGCTGGGGACTGAAGCTTTCTTT. This gives the protein CSANHRGLGTEAFF.

This chain links TRBV7-8 with TRBJ2-7; D unresolved. Germline CDR1 is SGHVS and CDR2 is FQNEAQ. The V gene lost 1 base and the J gene lost 6 bases, with 16 bases spanning the gap. This CDR3 is 15 amino acids long. The CDR3 is CASSLVALTSPEQYF. In DNA, the CDR3 is TGTGCCAGCAGCTTAGTGGCACTAACCAGCCCCGAGCAGTACTTC.

This chain links TRBV24-1 with TRBJ2-1, with no clear D. The CDR3 runs 11 residues. Germline CDR1 KGHDR, CDR2 SFDVKD. The V and J ends lost 8 bases and 8 bases respectively, with 9 bases between them. CDR3 nucleotides: TGTGCCACCAAAGTTGGGGATGAGCAGTTCTTC. It translates to CATKVGDEQFF.

V and J are TRBV3-1 and TRBJ2-7; 10 positions match TRBD2. From germline, CDR1 is LGHDT and CDR2 YNNKEL (reference sequence). The CDR3 runs to 15 residues. The V gene end was trimmed by 4 bases and the J gene end by 4 bases; junction bases not matched to a gene: 7. The CDR3 sequence is CASSPAASGGYEQYF. CDR3 nucleotide sequence: TGTGCCAGCAGCCCTGCAGCTAGCGGGGGTTACGAGCAGTACTTC.

As regards this clonotype: Being one base from a much bigger clone, this may be a read error. This rearrangement joins TRBV7-2 to TRBJ2-5; no firm D call. The CDR3 runs to 15 residues. Germline CDR1 and CDR2: SGHTA and FQGNSA. DNA of the CDR3: TGTGCCAGCGGCTTATATCGCCCAGTAACAGAGACCCAGTACTTC. It translates to CASGLYRPVTETQYF. Full variable domain (remainder filled in from reference TRBV7-2 and TRBJ2-5): GAGVSQSPSNKVTEKGKDVELRCDPISGHTALYWYRQSLGQGLEFLIYFQGNSAPDKSGLPSDRFSAERTGGSVSTLTIQRTQQEDSAVYLCASGLYRPVTETQYFGPGTRLLVL.

The rearrangement joins TRBV11-2 to TRBJ2-3; TRBD2 matches at 12 bases. Germline values: CDR1 SGHAT, CDR2 FQNNGV. The CDR3 is 17 amino acids. V gave up 1 base and J gave up 2 bases; unmatched junction bases: 4. The chain's CDR3 is CASSLAASGGATDTQYF. The CDR3, as DNA: TGTGCCAGCAGCTTAGCCGCTAGCGGGGGGGCCACAGATACGCAGTATTTT.

This clonotype turned up a few times. The CDR3 DNA is TGTGCCAGCAGCTTAGCGAGGCCTAGCGGTTACAATGAGCAGTTCTTC. As protein: CASSLARPSGYNEQFF. The chain carries TRBV7-9 and TRBJ2-1; TRBD2 agrees at 7 bases. Germline V lookup: CDR1 SEHNR, CDR2 FQNEAQ (reference sequence). CDR3 length: 16 residues. J gave up 4 bases and V 0 bases, and 6 bases lay outside the gene matches.

This clonotype was observed at least ten times. J is TRBJ2-1 and V is TRBV18; 9 nucleotides align to TRBD1. J lost 2 bases, V lost 3 bases, and 2 bases had no gene match. CDR1 is KGHSH, CDR2 LQKENI, per germline. This CDR3 contains 15 residues. The CDR3, as DNA: TGTGCCAGCTCACCGGACAGGGGAACCTACAATGAGCAGTTCTTC. Residues: CASSPDRGTYNEQFF. Full variable domain (outside the CDR3, taken from reference TRBV18 and TRBJ2-1): NAGVMQNPRHLVRRRGQEARLRCSPMKGHSHVYWYRQLPEEGLKFMVYLQKENIIDESGMPKERFSAEFPKEGPSILRIQQVVRGDSAAYFCASSPDRGTYNEQFFGPGTRLTVL.

This chain's CDR3 is CASSYVGTAEKLFF. The CDR3 DNA is TGTGCCAGCAGCTACGTCGGTACCGCCGAAAAACTGTTTTTT. V usage is TRBV7-8 and J usage is TRBJ1-4; no reliable D call. Germline assignment: CDR1 SGHVS and CDR2 FQNEAQ. CDR3 length: 14 residues. Trimming took off 4 bases at V and 8 bases at J, with 14 bases between the two ends.

V usage is TRBV11-2 and J usage is TRBJ1-1, with 7 bases matching TRBD1. Per the germline V gene, CDR1 is SGHAT and CDR2 is FQNNGV. The CDR3 sequence is 16 residues long. V was pared by 4 bases and J by 0 bases, with 8 bases of the junction left unmatched. This CDR3 reads CASSYRDRHLNTEAFF. The CDR3 DNA follows: TGTGCCAGCAGCTACCGGGACAGACATTTGAACACTGAAGCTTTCTTT.

The sample holds a few counts of this clonotype. This chain uses TRBV4-2 with TRBJ1-2; D is unclear. Germline V gene lookup returns CDR1 LGHNA and CDR2 YNFKEQ. V shed 0 bases and J shed 8 bases, with 10 bases lying between them. The CDR3 has 13 residues. Written as DNA, the CDR3 is TGTGCCAGCAGCCAAGAAGATCTGTCAGGCTACACCTTC. Amino acids: CASSQEDLSGYTF.

This clonotype was detected only a few times. The chain couples TRBV7-2 to TRBJ2-7; D is perhaps TRBD1 or TRBD2 (6 bases each). This CDR3 is built from 13 residues. V was clipped by 2 bases and J by 6 bases, with 11 bases between them. In germline, CDR1 is SGHTA, CDR2 FQGNSA. CDR3 protein: CASSLPGAGEQYF. The CDR3 DNA follows: TGTGCCAGCAGCTTACCGGGGGCGGGCGAGCAGTACTTC. The complete variable domain, with remaining parts taken from reference TRBV7-2 and TRBJ2-7, reads GAGVSQSPSNKVTEKGKDVELRCDPISGHTALYWYRQSLGQGLEFLIYFQGNSAPDKSGLPSDRFSAERTGGSVSTLTIQRTQQEDSAVYLCASSLPGAGEQYFGPGTRLTVT.

The chain has TRBV6-5 and TRBJ2-1; 9 positions match TRBD2. Trimming removed 5 bases from V and 12 bases from J; junction bases left unmatched: 11. CDR1 is MNHEY, CDR2 SVGAGI, per germline. The CDR3 sequence is 14 residues long. This CDR3 is CASSETGAGGRQFF. The CDR3 DNA is TGTGCCAGCAGTGAAACAGGAGCGGGAGGCCGGCAGTTCTTC.

For this clonotype: At one boundary the junction diverges from the germline segment, which might be a read error. This rearrangement joins TRBV5-1 to TRBJ2-1, with 10 bases that match TRBD2. The germline gives CDR1 SGHRS, CDR2 YFSETQ. This CDR3 contains 15 residues. DNA of the CDR3: TGCGCCGGCAGCTTGCCAGCGGGGGGGCCGAATGAGCAGTTCTTC. Its protein product is CAGSLPAGGPNEQFF.

The V and J genes are TRBV2 and TRBJ1-2, with D possibly TRBD1 on 6 matching bases. The V and J ends lost 5 bases and 8 bases respectively, with 18 bases between them. This CDR3 has 14 residues. The germline V gene encodes CDR1 SNHLY and CDR2 FYNNEI. The CDR3 protein is CASSYLEKQGGYTF. In DNA form, the CDR3 reads TGTGCCAGCAGTTACCTTGAAAAACAGGGAGGCTACACCTTC. Supplemented by reference TRBV2 and TRBJ1-2, the full variable domain reads EPEVTQTPSHQVTQMGQEVILRCVPISNHLYFYWYRQILGQKVEFLVSFYNNEISEKSEIFDDQFSVERPDGSNFTLKIRSTKLEDSAMYFCASSYLEKQGGYTFGSGTRLTVV.

The chain uses TRBV24-1 and TRBJ1-2; D possibly corresponds to TRBD1 (6 bases). The length of the CDR3 is 16 residues. The ends were cut back, 5 bases at V and 4 bases at J, with 19 bases in the middle. Germline CDR1 reads KGHDR; CDR2 reads SFDVKD. Here the CDR3 reads CATSVLRDTAAYGYTF. DNA for the CDR3: TGTGCCACCAGTGTCCTTCGGGACACAGCGGCCTATGGCTACACCTTC.

CDR3: CASSKARDRNNEQYF. The CDR3 DNA is TGTGCCAGCAGCAAAGCGCGGGACAGGAATAACGAGCAGTACTTC. This chain connects TRBV21-1 to TRBJ2-7; the table's D call TRBD1 went unverified against the DNA. TRBV21-1 is a documented pseudogene. The CDR3 consists of 15 residues.

This chain joins TRBV28 and TRBJ2-4; D ambiguous. The J call is in doubt because the DNA end fits TRBJ2-7 better. The CDR3 has 14 amino acids. Germline V gene sequence: CDR1 MDHEN, CDR2 SYDVKM. The CDR3 protein is CASSSRRNSYEQYF. Here the CDR3 DNA reads TGTGCCAGCAGTTCTCGGAGAAACTCCTACGAGCAGTACTTC.

Only a few counts were recorded for this clonotype. V and J are TRBV7-2 and TRBJ2-1, with D possibly being TRBD2 (6 bases). The CDR3 consists of 11 residues. V lost 5 bases and J 10 bases, leaving 9 bases between the germline ends. The V gene's germline CDR1 is SGHTA and CDR2 FQGNSA. CDR3 in DNA: TGTGCCAGCAGCCAGACTAGAGAGCAGTTCTTC. Its protein product is CASSQTREQFF.

This chain connects TRBV9 to TRBJ2-1; D remains ambiguous. Germline V lookup: CDR1 SGDLS, CDR2 YYNGEE. V gave up 1 base and J gave up 10 bases, with 12 bases separating them. This CDR3 comprises 13 residues. CDR3 protein: CASSVSGDGEQFF. The CDR3 bases are TGTGCCAGCAGCGTATCCGGAGACGGAGAGCAGTTCTTC.